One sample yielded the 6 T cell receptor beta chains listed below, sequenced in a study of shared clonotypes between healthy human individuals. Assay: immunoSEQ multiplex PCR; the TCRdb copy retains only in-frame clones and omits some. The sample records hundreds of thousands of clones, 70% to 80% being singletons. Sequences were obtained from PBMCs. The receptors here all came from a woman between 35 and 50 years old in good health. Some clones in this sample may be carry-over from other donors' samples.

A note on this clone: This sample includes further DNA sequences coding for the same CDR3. CDR3 bases: TGTGCCAGCAGTAGGGGGCCACTCGGGGAGACCCAGTACTTC. Protein: CASSRGPLGETQYF. V is TRBV27 and J is TRBJ2-5; TRBD1 matches at 7 bases. The CDR3 has 14 residues. The germline CDR1 and CDR2 sequences are MNHEY and SMNVEV (reference sequence). Germline trimming cut 5 bases from V and 5 bases from J; bases unmatched to any gene: 8.

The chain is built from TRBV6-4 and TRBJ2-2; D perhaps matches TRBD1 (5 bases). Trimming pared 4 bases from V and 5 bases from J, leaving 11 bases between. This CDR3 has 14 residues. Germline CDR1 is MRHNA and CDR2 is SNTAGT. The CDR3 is CASSAQGQTGELFF. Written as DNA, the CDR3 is TGTGCCAGCAGTGCTCAGGGCCAGACCGGGGAGCTGTTTTTT.

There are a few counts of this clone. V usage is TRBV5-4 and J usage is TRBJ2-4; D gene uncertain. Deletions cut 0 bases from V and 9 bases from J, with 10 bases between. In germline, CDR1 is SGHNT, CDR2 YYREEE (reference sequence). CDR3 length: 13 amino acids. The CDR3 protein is CASSLEVEAIQYF. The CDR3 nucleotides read TGTGCCAGCAGCTTGGAAGTAGAGGCCATTCAGTACTTC.

Here the CDR3 DNA reads TGTGCCAGCAGTCCGGGACTAGCGGCAAATGAGCAGTTCTTC. Translated, it gives CASSPGLAANEQFF. This chain uses TRBV28 with TRBJ2-1; 11 bases map to TRBD2. V was pared by 5 bases and J by 7 bases, with 4 bases of the junction left unmatched. This CDR3 contains 14 residues. CDR1 and CDR2 from the germline V gene are MDHEN and SYDVKM. Combining the CDR3 with reference TRBV28 and TRBJ2-1 gives the whole variable domain DVKVTQSSRYLVKRTGEKVFLECVQDMDHENMFWYRQDPGLGLRLIYFSYDVKMKEKGDIPEGYSVSREKKERFSLILESASTNQTSMYLCASSPGLAANEQFFGPGTRLTVL.

The CDR3 loop is CASSWSSGTPEDEQYF. The CDR3, as DNA: TGTGCCAGCAGTTGGTCCTCCGGGACGCCGGAGGATGAGCAGTACTTC. The rearrangement joins TRBV28 to TRBJ2-7, with D perhaps being TRBD1 or TRBD2 (5 bases each). The CDR3 runs 16 residues. V lost 4 bases and J 7 bases, leaving 23 bases between the germline ends. The germline CDR1 and CDR2 sequences are MDHEN and SYDVKM.

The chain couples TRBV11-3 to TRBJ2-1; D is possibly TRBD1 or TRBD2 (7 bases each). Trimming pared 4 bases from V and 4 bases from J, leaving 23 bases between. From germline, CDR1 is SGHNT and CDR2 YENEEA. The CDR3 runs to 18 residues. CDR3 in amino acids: CASSSRTRGGDHYNEQFF. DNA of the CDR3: TGTGCCAGCAGCTCCCGAACCAGGGGGGGAGACCATTACAATGAGCAGTTCTTC.